The clone carrying this TCR beta chain was counted ten times or more. This sample was taken from a study of blood T cells in healthy people across ages. Germline CDR1 and CDR2: MNHNY and SVGAGI (reference sequence). The CDR3 covers 15 residues. Trimming took 6 bases from V and 0 from J, leaving 12 bases between them. The second PCR ran about 6 to 12 cycles with a sample-barcoded 5' primer and J-beta primers. Each cDNA was tagged by a template-switch adaptor containing 12 random nucleotides. A single record per CDR3 protein comes from TCRdb applying MiXCR to the 5' RACE reads. The data contain roughly 1 million distinct CDR3 sequences, 25% of them seen just once; the ten biggest clones take up around 0.75%. These data are also associated with another study on T cells of mothers and their children. As that study records: Donation involved three healthy Caucasian mothers and the six children that they had. Every mother supplied over 8 million TCR beta CDR3 reads and every child a few million.

The material sequenced was blood. This chain joins TRBV6-6 and TRBJ1-5; weak D call: TRBD1 (6 bases). The sequence derives from a girl aged 2 to 10 in good health. The CDR3 bases are TGTGCCAGCAGCGCCACAGGGACTAGCAATCAGCCCCAGCATTTT. It codes for CASSATGTSNQPQHF.